The present T cell receptor beta chain was sequenced within a study of cytomegalovirus exposure and HLA in healthy donors. As concerns this clone: Its cognate antigen is unknown.

Method: immunoSEQ multiplex PCR; TCRdb's copy keeps in-frame clones and lacks some. The table has fewer than 90,000 clones, roughly 94% seen once. General observations from the study: Most TCRs appeared rarely, but some public TCRs recurred in many donors.

The source is a young woman in good health and CMV-seropositive. The source material was PBMCs.

This chain's CDR3 is CASSPGTSGEDTQYF. The CDR3 DNA reads as TGTGCCAGCTCACCAGGGACTAGCGGGGAAGATACGCAGTATTTT. The gene calls are TRBV18 and TRBJ2-3, with 13 bases aligning to TRBD2. This CDR3 has 15 residues. From germline, CDR1 is KGHSH and CDR2 LQKENI. V shed 2 bases, J shed 5 bases, and the junction held 1 base outside the gene matches.